This T cell receptor beta chain is from a study of quantifying T cell responses using KT2 cells. For the study at large: cDNA was made from DNase-treated RNA using alpha and beta constant primers. The second PCR ran as a qPCR until a predetermined fluorescence threshold was reached. Findings of the study overall: KT2 sequence counts showed saturation when very many KT2 cells were spiked in.

A range of KT2-to-PBMC ratios was made using fixed PBMC numbers. About this clonotype: Its antigen is not identified.

V was shortened by 4 bases and J by 1 base, with 7 bases between the two germline ends. This CDR3 has 12 residues. Germline assignment: CDR1 SQVTM and CDR2 ANQGSEA. The cDNA 3' end received a ligated oligonucleotide with a UMI. An equimolar mix of RC1.1 and RC1.2 primed the beta chain across TRBC1 and TRBC2. TCRdb used MiXCR to reprocess the UMI-ligation and nested PCR reads, holding one entry per CDR3 protein. Here the sample spans approximately 60,000 distinct CDR3 sequences, about 12% being singletons. This receptor was identified in a human donor. The sample was PBMCs spiked with cells of the T cell clone KT2. V is TRBV29-1 and J is TRBJ1-1; perhaps TRBD1 as D (5 bases). CDR3 in amino acids: CSVVGGNTEAFF. CDR3 bases: TGCAGCGTTGTGGGGGGGAACACTGAAGCTTTCTTT. Full variable domain (remainder filled in from reference TRBV29-1 and TRBJ1-1): SAVISQKPSRDICQRGTSLTIQCQVDSQVTMMFWYRQQPGQSLTLIATANQGSEATYESGFVIDKFPISRPNLTFSTLTVSNMSPEDSSIYLCSVVGGNTEAFFGQGTRLTVV.